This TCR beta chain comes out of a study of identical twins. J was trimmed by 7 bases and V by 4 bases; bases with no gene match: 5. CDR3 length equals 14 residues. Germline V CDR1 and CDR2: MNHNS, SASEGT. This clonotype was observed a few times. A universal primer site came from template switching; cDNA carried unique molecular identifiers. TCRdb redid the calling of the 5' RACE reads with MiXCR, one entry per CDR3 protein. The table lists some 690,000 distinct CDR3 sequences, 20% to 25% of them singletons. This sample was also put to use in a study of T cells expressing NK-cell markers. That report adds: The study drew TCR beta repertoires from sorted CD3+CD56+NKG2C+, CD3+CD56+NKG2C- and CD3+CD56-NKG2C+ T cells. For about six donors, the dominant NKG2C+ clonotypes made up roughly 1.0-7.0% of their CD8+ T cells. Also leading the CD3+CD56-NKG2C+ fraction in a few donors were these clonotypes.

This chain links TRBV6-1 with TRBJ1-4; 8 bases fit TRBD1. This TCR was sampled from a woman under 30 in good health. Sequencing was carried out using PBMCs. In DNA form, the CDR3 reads TGTGCCAGCAGTGCGACAGGGGAAGGTGAAAAACTGTTTTTT. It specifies CASSATGEGEKLFF.